The T cell receptor (beta chain) described here comes from a study of blood T cell repertoires in COVID-19. About the research overall: Samples came from the United States, Italy and Spain, spanning acute and convalescent COVID-19.

Data came from immunoSEQ multiplex PCR; TCRdb stores just in-frame clones and leaves some out. The profile covers under 200,000 clones, with around 83% appearing a single time and 10% to 15% taken by the ten largest. Germline CDR1 and CDR2: MNHEY and SMNVEV (reference sequence). This CDR3 has 15 residues. With 7 bases clipped from V and 2 bases from J, the junction kept 9 bases outside the gene matches. This TCR derives from a man in his sixties or seventies who had recovered from COVID-19. The sequenced sample consisted of peripheral blood. This chain joins TRBV27 and TRBJ2-3, with 7 bases fitting TRBD2. The CDR3 region is CASTRASGNTDTQYF. The CDR3 coding sequence is TGTGCCAGCACCCGGGCTAGCGGAAACACAGATACGCAGTATTTT.